This T cell receptor (beta chain) was obtained from a study of T cells after yellow fever vaccination. Losses at the gene ends were 5 bases for V and 5 bases for J; bases not matched to a gene: 8. Germline CDR1 reads SGHTA; CDR2 reads FQGNSA. The CDR3 is 14 residues long. Researchers made TCR cDNA using 5'RACE template switching, and this step added a universal primer site and UMIs. TCRdb re-derived calls from the 5' RACE reads in MiXCR, one entry per CDR3 protein. The data hold approximately 510,000 distinct CDR3 sequences, with 21% observed a single time. The count of this clonotype is one. The sequence was collected from a man aged 18 to 29 who received the YFV17D yellow fever vaccine. The V gene is TRBV7-2, the J gene TRBJ2-7; 8 bases map to TRBD1. The material was PBMCs, obtained about 20 days after the first yellow fever vaccination. The CDR3 region is CASSEWTGHNEQYF. Here the CDR3 DNA reads TGTGCCAGCAGCGAATGGACAGGGCACAACGAGCAGTACTTC.